This paragraph covers one T cell receptor (beta chain) sequence. The age range of participants was 18 to 89 years, with residence in about two dozen US areas. The sample is drawn from a study of blood T cell repertoires in COVID-19. Whole-study context: Sources were T cells, B-cell-depleted T cells, or PBMCs; the material itself was cDNA or gDNA.

The CDR3 extends over 18 amino acids. Germline V gives CDR1 SGDLS, CDR2 YYNGEE. Trimming cost V 0 bases and J 7 bases, with 23 bases left between them. The data were produced by immunoSEQ multiplex PCR, yet TCRdb's version contains in-frame clones alone and is incomplete. The sample lists under 400,000 clones, 88% occurring once. This TCR derives from a woman aged 30 to 39 who had been exposed to COVID-19. Sequenced: PBMCs or T cells enriched from blood (not recorded which). The chain uses TRBV9 and TRBJ2-1, with a weak D call TRBD2 (6 bases). The CDR3 protein is CASSVAKSGGRGVNEQFF. Written as DNA, the CDR3 is TGTGCCAGCAGCGTAGCTAAGTCTGGCGGGCGCGGGGTAAATGAGCAGTTCTTC. The full variable domain, its missing parts supplied by reference TRBV9 and TRBJ2-1, is DSGVTQTPKHLITATGQRVTLRCSPRSGDLSVYWYQQSLDQGLQFLIQYYNGEERAKGNILERFSAQQFPDLHSELNLSSLELGDSALYFCASSVAKSGGRGVNEQFFGPGTRLTVL.